The 6 T cell receptor beta chains below all came from one sample that was sequenced in a study of T cells in Graves' hyperthyroidism and ophthalmopathy (dated by TCRdb to about 2019). The library was built by means of multiplex PCR. The instrument given in TCRdb is Illumina HiSeq 2000. TCR beta CDR3 regions were amplified from RNA transcripts. For the first round of RT-PCR on the TCR CDR3, the HTBI primer set was used together with the Qiagen OneStep RT-PCR kit. TCRdb took the public reads, trimmed them with fastp at Q25, ran MiXCR for clone calling and kept in-frame beta chains. Rows merge per CDR3 protein into single entries with the most common DNA and genes. In all, the sample holds 250,000 or so distinct CDR3 sequences, and roughly 15% of those were seen once. The ten largest clones represent around 30% of the sample. Sequences were obtained from blood. Receptors originate from a woman aged 18-29 years with Graves' ophthalmopathy.

This clonotype was seen repeatedly, ten times or more. The chain combines TRBV12-3 or TRBV12-4 with TRBJ2-4, with a weak D call TRBD2 (6 bases). The CDR3 is 15 residues long. Deletions cut 3 bases from V and 8 bases from J, with 17 bases between. In DNA, the CDR3 is TGTGCCAGCAGTTTGGGAGGCGTGGATTTGGACATTCAGTACTTC. This gives the protein CASSLGGVDLDIQYF.

This clonotype was seen at least ten times. The chain couples TRBV6-1 to TRBJ2-7; 8 nucleotides align to TRBD1. Germline V CDR1 and CDR2: MNHNS, SASEGT. V dropped 6 bases and J dropped 3; count of bases not matched to a gene: 4. This CDR3 region has 13 residues. DNA of the CDR3: TGTGCCAGCAGGATGGGACAGGTCTACGAGCAGTACTTC. Translation: CASRMGQVYEQYF.

This clonotype has at least ten counts. This chain connects TRBV28 to TRBJ1-5; D is possibly TRBD1 (5 bases). This CDR3 is 13 amino acids long. Germline V gene lookup returns CDR1 MDHEN and CDR2 SYDVKM. The V end was cut by 6 bases, the J end by 6 bases, with 12 bases between. The CDR3 here is CASSQGKGQPQHF. Written as DNA, the CDR3 is TGTGCCAGCAGCCAGGGCAAAGGTCAGCCCCAGCATTTT.

This clonotype has a count of ten or more. This chain links TRBV11-2 with TRBJ2-1, with D possibly TRBD1 on 5 matching bases. CDR3 length: 12 amino acids. Per the germline V gene, CDR1 is SGHAT and CDR2 is FQNNGV. V was clipped by 6 bases and J by 4 bases, with 7 bases between them. The CDR3 DNA follows: TGTGCCAGCAGGCAGGGTTACAATGAGCAGTTCTTC. Translation gives CASRQGYNEQFF.

This clonotype appeared many times. The genes are TRBV28 and TRBJ2-1; no definite D call. The V and J ends lost 1 base and 0 bases respectively, with 7 bases between them. The CDR3 runs to 15 residues. Germline loops: CDR1 MDHEN, CDR2 SYDVKM. The CDR3 DNA reads as TGTGCCAGCAGTTTATCAGAACGCTCCTACAATGAGCAGTTCTTC. Encoded protein: CASSLSERSYNEQFF.

The sample holds many counts of this clonotype. The chain employs TRBV29-1 and TRBJ2-4; no reliable D call. This CDR3 has 13 amino acids. Per germline, CDR1 SQVTM and CDR2 ANQGSEA. The ends were cut back, 5 bases at V and 0 bases at J, with 8 bases in the middle. Here the CDR3 reads CSVSDLAKNIQYF. CDR3 sequence (DNA): TGCAGCGTTTCAGACCTAGCCAAAAACATTCAGTACTTC.